Listed below are T cell receptor beta chains from one sample, sequenced in a study of T-cell reconstitution after alpha-beta-depleted transplantation in children. TCRdb recomputed calls from the PCR reads with MiXCR, one row per CDR3 protein. Of hundreds of thousands of distinct CDR3 sequences detected, 15% to 20% appear once; the ten largest clones hold less than 30%. The sample in question was PBMCs, mostly from graft donor cells, obtained 360 days after TCRalphabeta/CD19-depleted stem cell transplant. Every receptor here comes from a boy younger than two who had a stem cell transplant for Wiskott-Aldrich syndrome, so the T cells may come from the graft donor. Both conserved end residues are part of each CDR3. A D gene is named only where the DNA matches it firmly. Clone size, where shown, is once, few, many, or a class for clones that have expanded.

D gene: .
V gene: TRBV11-2
clone size: few
J gene: TRBJ1-1
CDR3 DNA: TGTGCCAGCAGCTTAAAGGCTGGGGGGAACACTGAAGCTTTCTTT
CDR3 protein: CASSLKAGGNTEAFF

D gene: TRBD1
V gene: TRBV11-2
clone size: .
J gene: TRBJ2-7
CDR3 DNA: TGTGCCAGCAGCGGGGGACAGGGAATCTACGAGCAGTACTTC
CDR3 protein: CASSGGQGIYEQYF

D gene: .
V gene: TRBV18
clone size: few
J gene: TRBJ2-7
CDR3 DNA: TGTGCCAGCTCAACCTTCGACTGGTCCTACGAGCAGTACTTC
CDR3 protein: CASSTFDWSYEQYF

D gene: .
V gene: TRBV11-2
clone size: few
J gene: TRBJ2-3
CDR3 DNA: TGTGCCAGCAGCCCTCTGAGGGGGTCAAGGACAGATACGCAGTATTTT
CDR3 protein: CASSPLRGSRTDTQYF

D gene: TRBD1
V gene: TRBV5-6
clone size: .
J gene: TRBJ2-5
CDR3 DNA: TGTGCCAGCAGCCGTCCTTCGACAGGGGAGACCCAGTACTTC
CDR3 protein: CASSRPSTGETQYF

D gene: .
V gene: TRBV5-4
clone size: .
J gene: TRBJ2-2
CDR3 DNA: TGTGCCAGCAGCTTGGCCGAGAGCGGAAGCGAGGACTACTCCACCGGGGAGCTGTTTTTT
CDR3 protein: CASSLAESGSEDYSTGELFF

D gene: .
V gene: TRBV3-1
clone size: .
J gene: TRBJ2-7
CDR3 DNA: TGTGCCAGCAGCCAAGCCCCGGGACCATACTACGAGCAGTACTTC
CDR3 protein: CASSQAPGPYYEQYF

D gene: .
V gene: TRBV5-4
clone size: many
J gene: TRBJ2-1
CDR3 DNA: TGTGCCAGCAGCTCAGACTCCAAGGAGTACAATGAGCAGTTCTTC
CDR3 protein: CASSSDSKEYNEQFF

D gene: .
V gene: TRBV29-1
clone size: .
J gene: TRBJ1-4
CDR3 DNA: TGCAGCGTTGAAAGGACAGTGGGGGAAAAACTGTTTTTT
CDR3 protein: CSVERTVGEKLFF

D gene: .
V gene: TRBV10-3
clone size: few
J gene: TRBJ2-2
CDR3 DNA: TGTGCCATCAAAGAAAGGCCCGGGGAGCTGTTTTTT
CDR3 protein: CAIKERPGELFF

D gene: .
V gene: TRBV4-1
clone size: many
J gene: TRBJ2-5
CDR3 DNA: TGCGCCAGCAGCCAGTCATATAAAGAGACCCAGTACTTC
CDR3 protein: CASSQSYKETQYF

D gene: TRBD2
V gene: TRBV20-1
clone size: .
J gene: TRBJ2-2
CDR3 DNA: TGCAGTGCTAGAGATTGGCGGGGGGGCCGTACCGGGGAGCTGTTTTTT
CDR3 protein: CSARDWRGGRTGELFF

D gene: .
V gene: TRBV18
clone size: .
J gene: TRBJ2-1
CDR3 DNA: TGTGCCAGCTCACTCACCCCGGACAGCCTCTCTTACAATGAGCAGTTCTTC
CDR3 protein: CASSLTPDSLSYNEQFF

D gene: .
V gene: TRBV3-1
clone size: many
J gene: TRBJ1-3
CDR3 DNA: TGTGCCAGCAGCCAGGGAAACACCATATATTTT
CDR3 protein: CASSQGNTIYF

D gene: TRBD2
V gene: TRBV29-1
clone size: .
J gene: TRBJ2-7
CDR3 DNA: TGCAGCGCCACACTAGCGAACGAGCAGTACTTC
CDR3 protein: CSATLANEQYF

D gene: .
V gene: TRBV7-9
clone size: .
J gene: TRBJ2-5
CDR3 DNA: TGTGCCAGCAGCTTAGGATTTTGGGAGACCCAGTACTTC
CDR3 protein: CASSLGFWETQYF

D gene: TRBD2
V gene: TRBV7-2
clone size: few
J gene: TRBJ2-1
CDR3 DNA: TGTGCCAGCAGCTTAGTTGGGAGGCGGGGGGGATTGGATGAGCAGTTCTTC
CDR3 protein: CASSLVGRRGGLDEQFF

D gene: .
V gene: TRBV15
clone size: .
J gene: TRBJ2-2
CDR3 DNA: TGTGCCACCAGCAACAGGTTGTCCGGGGAGCTGTTTTTT
CDR3 protein: CATSNRLSGELFF

D gene: .
V gene: TRBV4-1
clone size: few
J gene: TRBJ2-1
CDR3 DNA: TGCGCCAGCAGCCAAGGGTGGGTTTCCTACAATGAGCAGTTCTTC
CDR3 protein: CASSQGWVSYNEQFF

D gene: TRBD2
V gene: TRBV5-1
clone size: few
J gene: TRBJ2-1
CDR3 DNA: TGCGCCAGCAGCTTGGGACTAGCGGGGGGGCCGTTGAATGAGCAGTTCTTC
CDR3 protein: CASSLGLAGGPLNEQFF

D gene: TRBD2
V gene: TRBV5-1
clone size: .
J gene: TRBJ2-5
CDR3 DNA: TGCGCCAGCAGCCCCACTAGCGGGGGGGCCCGGACCCAGTACTTC
CDR3 protein: CASSPTSGGARTQYF

D gene: .
V gene: TRBV6-1
clone size: .
J gene: TRBJ2-1
CDR3 DNA: TGTGCCAGCAGTGAAGCGGGGCAGTATTGGAATGAGCAGTTCTTC
CDR3 protein: CASSEAGQYWNEQFF

D gene: .
V gene: TRBV11-2
clone size: .
J gene: TRBJ2-7
CDR3 DNA: TGTGCCAGCAGCTTAGTAGTACCCAGAAGGCCTTTTCTTAGCTCCTACGAGCAGTACTTC
CDR3 protein: CASSLVVPRRPFLSSYEQYF

D gene: .
V gene: TRBV20-1
clone size: .
J gene: TRBJ2-1
CDR3 DNA: TGCAGTGCTTACCGCTGGGGGGGGCCCAATGAGCAGTTCTTC
CDR3 protein: CSAYRWGGPNEQFF

D gene: TRBD1
V gene: TRBV2
clone size: many
J gene: TRBJ2-3
CDR3 DNA: TGTGCCAGCAGCATGGGACAGGGGAAGACAGATACGCAGTATTTT
CDR3 protein: CASSMGQGKTDTQYF

D gene: .
V gene: TRBV5-6
clone size: many
J gene: TRBJ2-2
CDR3 DNA: TGTGCCAGCAGCTTGGATGCGAACACCGGGGAGCTGTTTTTT
CDR3 protein: CASSLDANTGELFF

D gene: .
V gene: TRBV5-1
clone size: .
J gene: TRBJ1-1
CDR3 DNA: TGCGCCAGCAGCGTACAGGGTCTGAACACTGAAGCTTTCTTT
CDR3 protein: CASSVQGLNTEAFF

D gene: .
V gene: TRBV10-2
clone size: few
J gene: TRBJ2-5
CDR3 DNA: TGCGCCAGCAGTGAGCGGGCGGGGAGGAAAGAGACCCAGTACTTC
CDR3 protein: CASSERAGRKETQYF

D gene: .
V gene: TRBV5-1
clone size: few
J gene: TRBJ2-1
CDR3 DNA: TGCGCCAGCAGCTCGCGCAGGTCCGGGGAGCAGTTCTTC
CDR3 protein: CASSSRRSGEQFF

D gene: .
V gene: TRBV20-1
clone size: few
J gene: TRBJ2-7
CDR3 DNA: TGCAGTGCTAGCTTACCGGGGAGCTACGAGCAGTACTTC
CDR3 protein: CSASLPGSYEQYF

D gene: .
V gene: TRBV24-1
clone size: .
J gene: TRBJ2-3
CDR3 DNA: TGTGCCACCAGTGATTTCCGGGCCGGACGCACAGATACGCAGTATTTT
CDR3 protein: CATSDFRAGRTDTQYF

D gene: .
V gene: TRBV6-1
clone size: .
J gene: TRBJ2-5
CDR3 DNA: TGTGCCAGCAGTCTAAACCGGGGCCCTTACCAAGAGACCCAGTACTTC
CDR3 protein: CASSLNRGPYQETQYF

D gene: TRBD2
V gene: TRBV6-1
clone size: .
J gene: TRBJ2-1
CDR3 DNA: TGTGCCAGCATGCGAACTAGCGGGGGGGATGAGCAGTTCTTC
CDR3 protein: CASMRTSGGDEQFF

D gene: .
V gene: TRBV12-3/TRBV12-4
clone size: .
J gene: TRBJ2-6
CDR3 DNA: TGTGCCAGCAGTACTTGGTCTGGGGCCAACGTCCTGACTTTC
CDR3 protein: CASSTWSGANVLTF

D gene: .
V gene: TRBV12-3/TRBV12-4
clone size: few
J gene: TRBJ1-1
CDR3 DNA: TGTGCCAGCAGCACCTTTGGAGGGGGTACTGAAGCTTTCTTT
CDR3 protein: CASSTFGGGTEAFF

D gene: .
V gene: TRBV5-1
clone size: .
J gene: TRBJ1-1
CDR3 DNA: TGCGCCAGCAGCTTGAAGGATTTTAAGCTGGCTTTCTTT
CDR3 protein: CASSLKDFKLAFF

D gene: .
V gene: TRBV2
clone size: .
J gene: TRBJ2-5
CDR3 DNA: TGTGCCAGCAGTGTCGGCCGCCTTCAAGAGACCCAGTACTTC
CDR3 protein: CASSVGRLQETQYF